This TCR beta chain was obtained from a study of CD8 T cells in Susac syndrome. After removal of 4 bases from V and 5 bases from J, the junction contained 6 bases not matched to a gene. Per the germline V gene, CDR1 is LGHDT and CDR2 is YNNKEL (reference sequence). The CDR3 loop spans 15 amino acids. cDNA came from roughly 0.53 to 1 ug RNA primed by random hexamers. TCRdb reanalysed the immunoSEQ multiplex PCR reads using MiXCR and keeps one entry per CDR3 protein. This sample has hundreds of thousands of distinct CDR3 sequences, with 95% found just once. The sequence was collected from a human donor with multiple sclerosis. The gene calls are TRBV3-1 and TRBJ1-5, with 9 bases lining up with TRBD1. The source material was CD4+ T cells from PBMCs. The chain's CDR3 is CASSLRTGDHQPQHF. The CDR3 nucleotides are TGTGCCAGCAGCCTACGGACAGGGGATCATCAGCCCCAGCATTTT. The variable domain in full, with the rest retrieved from reference TRBV3-1 and TRBJ1-5, is DTAVSQTPKYLVTQMGNDKSIKCEQNLGHDTMYWYKQDSKKFLKIMFSYNNKELIINETVPNRFSPKSPDKAHLNLHINSLELGDSAVYFCASSLRTGDHQPQHFGDGTRLSIL.